The table lists the clone carrying this TCR beta chain with a few counts. The target antigen is unknown. Extracted RNA was reverse transcribed, and the resulting cDNA served as sequencing template. The repertoire was sequenced with immunoSEQ multiplex PCR; TCRdb's copy has only in-frame clones and lacks some. In the table there are about 130,000 clones, around 49% of which are singletons. The data were taken from a study of CD8+ T cells in alopecia areata. Overall study context: Among treated patients, oral tofacitinib was administered at 5 to 10 mg twice daily. Patients in the study were on tofacitinib for 6 to 18 months, then off it for 6 months. Whole-study results and caveats: Affected lesional scalp, above all in alopecia totalis/universalis, was more clonal than normal scalp.

Germline V gene lookup returns CDR1 LGHNA and CDR2 YSLEER. The CDR3 has 15 residues. Trimming left V 0 bases short and J 5 bases short, with 13 bases between. Patients with alopecia areata provided lesional scalp punch biopsies as well as peripheral blood. The input for sequencing was CD8+ T cells sorted from blood, taken at week 0. V and J are TRBV4-3 and TRBJ1-1; no clear D gene. This TCR derives from a human donor with alopecia areata. This chain's CDR3 is CASSQEDYRETEAFF. The CDR3 region has the DNA TGCGCCAGCAGCCAAGAGGACTATAGAGAGACTGAAGCTTTCTTT.